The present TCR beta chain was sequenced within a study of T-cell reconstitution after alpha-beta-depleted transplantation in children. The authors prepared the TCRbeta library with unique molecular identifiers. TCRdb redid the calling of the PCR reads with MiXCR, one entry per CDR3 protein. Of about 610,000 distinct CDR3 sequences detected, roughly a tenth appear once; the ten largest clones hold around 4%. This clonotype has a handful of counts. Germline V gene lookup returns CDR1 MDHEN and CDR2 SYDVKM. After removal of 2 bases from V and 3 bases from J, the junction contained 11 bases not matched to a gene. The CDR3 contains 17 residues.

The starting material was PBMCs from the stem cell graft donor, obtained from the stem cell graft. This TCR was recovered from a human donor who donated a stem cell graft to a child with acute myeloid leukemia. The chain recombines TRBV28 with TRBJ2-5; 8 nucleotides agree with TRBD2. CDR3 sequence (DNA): TGTGCCAGCAGTTTAGTCCCCCCGGGAGGGACGAAAGAGACCCAGTACTTC. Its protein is CASSLVPPGGTKETQYF.